Detailed here is one TCR beta chain. This entry comes from a study of cytomegalovirus exposure and HLA in healthy donors. The CDR3 is 16 amino acids. CDR1 and CDR2 (germline): WNHNN, SYGVQD (reference sequence). With 6 bases clipped from V and 5 bases from J, the junction kept 14 bases outside the gene matches. 13 Jbeta primers and 60 Vbeta primers were used for the PCR. Repertoires were generated with immunoSEQ multiplex PCR, while TCRdb's copy carries only in-frame clones and drops some. Found here are around 120,000 clones, roughly 84% of them singletons; the top ten hold roughly 1.2%. This chain uses TRBV10-1 with TRBJ2-5; 8 bases map to TRBD2. The specimen was PBMCs. The TCR originated in a girl aged 2 to 9 in good health and CMV-seronegative. In nucleotides, the CDR3 is TGCGCCAGCAGGCCTAGCGGGTACGACTTTGTCGAGACCCAGTACTTC. This codes for CASRPSGYDFVETQYF.